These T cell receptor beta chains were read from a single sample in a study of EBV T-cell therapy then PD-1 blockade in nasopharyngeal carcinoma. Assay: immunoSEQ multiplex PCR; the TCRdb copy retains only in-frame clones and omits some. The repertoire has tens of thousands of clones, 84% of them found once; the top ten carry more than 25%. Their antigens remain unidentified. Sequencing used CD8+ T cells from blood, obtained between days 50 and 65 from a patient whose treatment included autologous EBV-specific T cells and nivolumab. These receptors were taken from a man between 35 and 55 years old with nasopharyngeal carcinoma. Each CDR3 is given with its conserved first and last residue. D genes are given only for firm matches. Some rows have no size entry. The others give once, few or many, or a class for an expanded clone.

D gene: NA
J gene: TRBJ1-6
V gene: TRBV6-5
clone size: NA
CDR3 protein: CASTWGGSYNSPLHF
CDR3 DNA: TGTGCCAGCACCTGGGGGGGCTCCTATAATTCACCCCTCCACTTT

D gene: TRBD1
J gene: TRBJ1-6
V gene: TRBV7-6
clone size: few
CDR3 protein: CASSLAGGTSPLHF
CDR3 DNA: TGTGCCAGCAGCTTGGCAGGGGGGACTTCACCCCTCCACTTT

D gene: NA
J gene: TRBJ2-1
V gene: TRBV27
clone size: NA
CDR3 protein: CASSLVRHSNEQFF
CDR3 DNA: TGTGCCAGCAGTTTAGTCAGGCACTCTAATGAGCAGTTCTTC

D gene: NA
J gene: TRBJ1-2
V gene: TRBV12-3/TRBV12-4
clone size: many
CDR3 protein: CASRTADGYTF
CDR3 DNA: TGTGCCAGCAGGACAGCTGATGGCTACACCTTC

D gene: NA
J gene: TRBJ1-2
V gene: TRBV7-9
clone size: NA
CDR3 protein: CASSRGGNYGYTF
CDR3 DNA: TGTGCCAGCAGCCGTGGCGGAAACTATGGCTACACCTTC

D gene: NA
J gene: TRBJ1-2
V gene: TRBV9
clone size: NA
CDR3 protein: CASSMDTLYGYTF
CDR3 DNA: TGTGCCAGCAGCATGGACACACTCTATGGCTACACCTTC

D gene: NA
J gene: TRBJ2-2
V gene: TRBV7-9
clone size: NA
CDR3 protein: CASSGPGPLNTGELFF
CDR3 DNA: TGTGCCAGCAGCGGACCCGGGCCCCTGAACACCGGGGAGCTGTTTTTT

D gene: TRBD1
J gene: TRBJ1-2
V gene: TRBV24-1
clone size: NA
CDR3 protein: CATSDLRTGVDGYTF
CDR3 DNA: TGTGCCACCAGTGATTTACGGACAGGGGTCGATGGCTACACCTTC

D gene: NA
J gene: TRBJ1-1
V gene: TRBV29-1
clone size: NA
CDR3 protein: CSAQEDPSTEAFF
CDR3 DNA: TGCAGCGCCCAAGAGGACCCGAGCACTGAAGCTTTCTTT

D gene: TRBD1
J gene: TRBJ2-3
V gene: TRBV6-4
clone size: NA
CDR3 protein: CASSGDREPDTQYF
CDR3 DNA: TGTGCCAGCAGTGGAGACAGGGAGCCAGATACGCAGTATTTT

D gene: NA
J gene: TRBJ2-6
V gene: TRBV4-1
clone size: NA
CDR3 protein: CASSPYRSSSGANVLTF
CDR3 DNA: TGCGCCAGCAGCCCTTACAGGTCAAGCTCTGGGGCCAACGTCCTGACTTTC

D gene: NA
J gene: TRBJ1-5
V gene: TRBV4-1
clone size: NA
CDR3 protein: CASSQDRGSNQPQHF
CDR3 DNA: TGCGCCAGCAGCCAAGATAGGGGAAGCAATCAGCCCCAGCATTTT

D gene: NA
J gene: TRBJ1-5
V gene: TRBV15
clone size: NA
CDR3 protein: CATSRDRGQVQPQHF
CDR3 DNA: TGTGCCACCAGCAGAGATCGGGGGCAAGTACAGCCCCAGCATTTT

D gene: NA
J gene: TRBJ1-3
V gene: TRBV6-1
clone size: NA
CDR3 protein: CASSESRINGNTIYF
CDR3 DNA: TGTGCCAGCAGTGAAAGCCGGATAAATGGAAACACCATATATTTT

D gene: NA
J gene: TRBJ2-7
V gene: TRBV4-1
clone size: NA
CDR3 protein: CASSQDSYEQYF
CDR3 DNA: TGCGCCAGCAGCCAAGACTCCTACGAGCAGTACTTC

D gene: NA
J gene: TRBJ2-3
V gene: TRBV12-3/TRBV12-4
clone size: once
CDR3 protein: CASSLQFTDTQYF
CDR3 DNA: TGTGCCAGCAGTTTACAGTTCACAGATACGCAGTATTTT

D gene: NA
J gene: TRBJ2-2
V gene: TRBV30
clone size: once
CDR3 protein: CAWSKAAGELFF
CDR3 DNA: TGTGCCTGGAGTAAGGCGGCCGGGGAGCTGTTTTTT

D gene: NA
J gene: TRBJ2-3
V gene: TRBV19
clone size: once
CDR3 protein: CASSTHKSGRDTPGTDTQYF
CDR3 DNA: TGTGCCAGTAGTACACACAAAAGCGGAAGGGACACCCCCGGCACAGATACGCAGTATTTT

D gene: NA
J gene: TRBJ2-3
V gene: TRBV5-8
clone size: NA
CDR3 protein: CASSFGQSSTDTQYF
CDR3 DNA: TGTGCCAGCAGCTTTGGACAGTCTAGCACAGATACGCAGTATTTT

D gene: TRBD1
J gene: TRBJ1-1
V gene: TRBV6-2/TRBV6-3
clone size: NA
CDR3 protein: CASSYPGTGRMNTEAFF
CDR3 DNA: TGTGCCAGCAGTTACCCCGGGACAGGGAGGATGAACACTGAAGCTTTCTTT

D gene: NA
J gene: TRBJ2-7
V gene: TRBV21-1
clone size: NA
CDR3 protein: CASRTTGTRTYEQYF
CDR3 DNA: TGTGCCAGCAGAACTACCGGGACTAGAACCTACGAGCAGTACTTC

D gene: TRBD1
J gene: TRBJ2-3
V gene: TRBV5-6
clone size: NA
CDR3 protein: CASSWAQGVSTDTQYF
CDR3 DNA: TGTGCCAGCAGCTGGGCCCAGGGGGTTAGCACAGATACGCAGTATTTT

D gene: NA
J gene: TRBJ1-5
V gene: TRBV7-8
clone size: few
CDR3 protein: CASSLGGADNQPQHF
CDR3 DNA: TGTGCCAGCAGCTTAGGAGGGGCCGACAATCAGCCCCAGCATTTT

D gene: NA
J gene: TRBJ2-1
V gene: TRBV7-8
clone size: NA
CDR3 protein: CASSLGGRHNEQFF
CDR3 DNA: TGTGCCAGCAGCTTGGGGGGGCGCCACAATGAGCAGTTCTTC

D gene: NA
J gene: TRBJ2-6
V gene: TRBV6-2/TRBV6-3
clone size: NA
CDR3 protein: CASSYVVTGANVLTF
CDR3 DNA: TGTGCCAGCAGCTATGTTGTAACTGGGGCCAACGTCCTGACTTTC

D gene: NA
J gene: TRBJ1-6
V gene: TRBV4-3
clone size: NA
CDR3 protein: CASSQDSTGKNSPLHF
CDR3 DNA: TGCGCCAGCAGCCAAGATAGTACAGGGAAGAATTCACCCCTCCACTTT

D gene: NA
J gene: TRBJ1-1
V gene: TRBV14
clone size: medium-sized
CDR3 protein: CASSQDSLAEAFF
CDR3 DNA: TGTGCCAGCAGCCAAGATTCGCTGGCTGAAGCTTTCTTT

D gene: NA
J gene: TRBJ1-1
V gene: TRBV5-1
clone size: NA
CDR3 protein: CASSSLDGAAEAFF
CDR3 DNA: TGCGCCAGCAGCTCTTTGGATGGGGCAGCTGAAGCTTTCTTT

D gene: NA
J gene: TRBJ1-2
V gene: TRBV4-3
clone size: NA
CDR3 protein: CASSQGEAGAKGYTF
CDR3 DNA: TGCGCCAGCAGCCAAGGGGAGGCAGGAGCGAAGGGCTACACCTTC

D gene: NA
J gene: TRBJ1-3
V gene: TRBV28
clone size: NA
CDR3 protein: CAITIPGRSGNTIYF
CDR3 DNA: TGTGCCATTACAATCCCGGGCCGCTCTGGAAACACCATATATTTT

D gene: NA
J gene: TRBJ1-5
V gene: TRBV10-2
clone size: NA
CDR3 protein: CASSQGYSNQPQHF
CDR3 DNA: TGCGCCAGCAGCCAGGGCTATAGCAATCAGCCCCAGCATTTT

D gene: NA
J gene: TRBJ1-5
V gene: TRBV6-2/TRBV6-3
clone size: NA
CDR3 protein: CASTPERADSNQPQHF
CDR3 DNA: TGTGCCAGCACCCCGGAGAGGGCAGACAGCAATCAGCCCCAGCATTTT

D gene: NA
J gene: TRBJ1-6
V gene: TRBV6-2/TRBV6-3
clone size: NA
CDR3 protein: CASSYSTEGDSPLHF
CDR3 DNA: TGTGCCAGCAGTTACTCCACGGAAGGGGATTCACCCCTCCACTTT

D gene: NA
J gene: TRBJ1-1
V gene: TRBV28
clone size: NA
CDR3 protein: CASSFPSEAFF
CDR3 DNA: TGTGCCAGCAGTTTTCCCTCTGAAGCTTTCTTT

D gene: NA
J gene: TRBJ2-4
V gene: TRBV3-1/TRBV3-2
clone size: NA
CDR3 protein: CASSQGEVRNIQYF
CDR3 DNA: TGTGCCAGCAGCCAAGGCGAGGTGAGAAACATTCAGTACTTC

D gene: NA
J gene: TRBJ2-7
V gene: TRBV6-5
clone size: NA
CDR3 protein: CASSYSQGTYEQYF
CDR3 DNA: TGTGCCAGCAGTTACAGCCAGGGAACCTACGAGCAGTACTTC

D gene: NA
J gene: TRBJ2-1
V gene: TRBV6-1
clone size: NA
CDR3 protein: CASSDDIQVASNEQFF
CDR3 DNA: TGTGCCAGCAGTGACGATATACAGGTCGCAAGCAATGAGCAGTTCTTC

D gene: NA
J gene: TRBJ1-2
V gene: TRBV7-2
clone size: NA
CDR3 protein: CASSLDGLRDYGYTF
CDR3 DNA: TGTGCCAGCAGCTTGGACGGACTCAGGGACTATGGCTACACCTTC

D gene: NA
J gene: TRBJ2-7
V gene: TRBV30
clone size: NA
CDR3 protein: CAWGFGQLSYEQYF
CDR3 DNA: TGTGCCTGGGGCTTTGGACAGCTTTCCTACGAGCAGTACTTC

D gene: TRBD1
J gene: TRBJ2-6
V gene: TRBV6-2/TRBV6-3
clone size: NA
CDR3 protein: CASSSGQSGANVLTF
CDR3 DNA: TGTGCCAGCAGTTCGGGACAGTCTGGGGCCAACGTCCTGACTTTC

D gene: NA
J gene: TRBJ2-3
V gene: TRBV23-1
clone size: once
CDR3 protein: CASSQSKGSLGTDTQYF
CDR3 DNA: TGCGCCAGCAGTCAATCGAAGGGGTCACTGGGCACAGATACGCAGTATTTT